This entry concerns a single T cell receptor beta chain. Its recognized antigen is unknown. No base qualities exist here, and no much larger clone lies one base off it. The entry originates in a study of blood T cell repertoires in COVID-19 (dated by TCRdb to 2020 to 2021). With respect to the entire study: The collaborator samples originated in the United States, Italy and Spain and spanned the acute and convalescent phases of COVID-19. The material from the prospective study consisted of cDNA or gDNA derived from T cells, B-cell-depleted T cells, or PBMCs. Subjects who had been exposed to COVID-19, were actively infected with it, or had recovered from it provided the deeply sampled blood TCRbeta repertoires that made up the dataset. The repertoires were made available in a free public database intended to serve as a resource for research on the immune response to SARS-CoV-2. Samples were obtained from the ongoing ImmuneRACE study (first 160 participants) and from some 1,300 subjects provided by 6 global collaborators. Sample metadata almost always included a de-identified subject ID, COVID-19 status, age in years and sex. Where available, HLA class I and class II types were obtained from metadata supplied by the sample provider rather than from assay-based typing.

Collaborating institutions collected whole blood in K2EDTA tubes following their own protocols. For TCRbeta analysis, collaborators shipped samples as frozen whole blood, isolated PBMCs, or DNA extracted from either of those sample types. Findings and caveats that apply to the study as a whole: The amount of clinical and demographic metadata varied by source and participant and was provided uncurated.

A distance of 19 bases separates the germline ends of V and J, which lose 5 bases and 4 bases respectively. The germline V gene (reference sequence) provides CDR1 LNHDA and CDR2 SQIVND. Spanning cysteine to phenylalanine, the CDR3 consists of 16 amino acids. The retained sequence is limited to the CDR3, 48 bases, with the frame set at the first base. TCRbeta CDR3 regions were amplified from genomic DNA using the immunoSEQ Assay, a bias-controlled multiplex PCR. Turning to the authors' computational methods: The number of nucleated cells in each sample was estimated from the amplification of reference gene primers within the assay. To quantify the absolute abundance of each unique TCRbeta CDR3 rearrangement, sequence reads were collapsed and filtered. For each sample, productive Simpson clonality was calculated by taking the square root of Simpson's diversity index across productive rearrangements. Drawn from immuneACCESS, this table holds only the in-frame rearrangements with V and J called that TCRdb kept. Clones are partly lost; checked studies trace under half to an unresolved V gene and leave the rest unexplained. V and J calls and clone size are given by that table; D and trimming were obtained from the DNA. The sample table shows more than 85,000 clones, and 70% to 85% are seen once. The ten largest clones capture around 12% of the sample.

The receptor chain draws on TRBV19 and TRBJ2-3; TRBD2 is perhaps the D gene, given 5 matching bases. This sequence originates from a human donor in a cohort sampled during active COVID-19. Sequenced input: peripheral blood. In nucleotide form, the sequence is TGTGCCAGTAGTTCTATACGGGGAACAGCCTCAGATACGCAGTATTTT. Its translation is CASSSIRGTASDTQYF.